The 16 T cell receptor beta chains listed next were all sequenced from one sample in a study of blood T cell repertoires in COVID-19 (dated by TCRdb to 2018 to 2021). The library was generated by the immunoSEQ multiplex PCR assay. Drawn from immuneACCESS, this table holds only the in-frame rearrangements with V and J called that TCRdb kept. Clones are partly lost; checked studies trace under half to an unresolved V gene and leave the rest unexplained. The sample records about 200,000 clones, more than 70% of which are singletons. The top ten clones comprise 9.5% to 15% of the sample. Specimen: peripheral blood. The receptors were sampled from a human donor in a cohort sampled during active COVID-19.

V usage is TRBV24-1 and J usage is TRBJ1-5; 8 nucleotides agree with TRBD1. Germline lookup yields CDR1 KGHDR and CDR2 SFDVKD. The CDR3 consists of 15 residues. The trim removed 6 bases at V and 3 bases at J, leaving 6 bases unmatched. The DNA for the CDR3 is TGTGCCACCAGTCCTGGACAGGGTCCCAATCAGCCCCAGCATTTT. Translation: CATSPGQGPNQPQHF.

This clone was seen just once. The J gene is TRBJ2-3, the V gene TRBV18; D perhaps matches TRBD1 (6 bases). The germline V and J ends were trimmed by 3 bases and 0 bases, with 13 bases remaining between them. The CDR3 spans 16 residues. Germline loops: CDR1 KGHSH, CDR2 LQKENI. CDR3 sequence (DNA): TGTGCCAGCTCACCGCCGGGACAACAAAGCACAGATACGCAGTATTTT. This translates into CASSPPGQQSTDTQYF.

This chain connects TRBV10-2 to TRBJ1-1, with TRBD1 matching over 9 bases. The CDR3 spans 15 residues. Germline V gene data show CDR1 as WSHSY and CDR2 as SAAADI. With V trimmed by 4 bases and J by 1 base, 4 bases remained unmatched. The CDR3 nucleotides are TGCGCCAGCAGTGGTCGGGACAGGGAGAACACTGAAGCTTTCTTT. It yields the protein CASSGRDRENTEAFF.

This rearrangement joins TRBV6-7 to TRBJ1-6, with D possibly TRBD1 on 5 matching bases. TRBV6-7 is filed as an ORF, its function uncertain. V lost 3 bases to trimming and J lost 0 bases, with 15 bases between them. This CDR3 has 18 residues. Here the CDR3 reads CASSYPRALSSYNSPLHF. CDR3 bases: TGTGCCAGCAGTTATCCCAGGGCCCTAAGCTCCTATAATTCACCCCTCCACTTT.

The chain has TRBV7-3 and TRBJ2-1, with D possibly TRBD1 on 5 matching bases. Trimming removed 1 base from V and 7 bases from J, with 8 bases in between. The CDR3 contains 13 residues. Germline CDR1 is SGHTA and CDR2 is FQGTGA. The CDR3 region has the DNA TGTGCCAGCAGCTTAATGGCAGGGAATGAGCAGTTCTTC. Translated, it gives CASSLMAGNEQFF.

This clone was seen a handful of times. DNA of the CDR3: TGTGCCAGCAGTGGACTATCCTACGAGCAGTACTTC. It is translated as CASSGLSYEQYF. This chain connects TRBV12-3 or TRBV12-4 to TRBJ2-7; TRBD2 might be the D (6 bases). The CDR3 contains 12 residues. Trimming cost V 5 bases and J 1 base, with 6 bases left between them.

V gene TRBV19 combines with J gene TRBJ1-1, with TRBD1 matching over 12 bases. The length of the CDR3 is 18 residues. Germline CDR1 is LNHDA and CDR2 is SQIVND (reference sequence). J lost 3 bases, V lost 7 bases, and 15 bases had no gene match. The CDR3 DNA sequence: TGTGCCAGTACCCCCATCGGGGACAGGGGGCTTCGGGACACTGAAGCTTTCTTT. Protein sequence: CASTPIGDRGLRDTEAFF.

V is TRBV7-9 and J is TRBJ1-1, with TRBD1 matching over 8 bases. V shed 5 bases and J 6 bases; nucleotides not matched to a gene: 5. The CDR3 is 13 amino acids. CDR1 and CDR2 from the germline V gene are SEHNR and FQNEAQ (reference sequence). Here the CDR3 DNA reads TGTGCCAGCAGCCCAACAGGGGGATCTGAAGCTTTCTTT. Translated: CASSPTGGSEAFF. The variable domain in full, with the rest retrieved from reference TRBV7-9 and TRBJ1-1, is DTGVSQNPRHKITKRGQNVTFRCDPISEHNRLYWYRQTLGQGPEFLTYFQNEAQLEKSRLLSDRFSAERPKGSFSTLEIQRTEQGDSAMYLCASSPTGGSEAFFGQGTRLTVV.

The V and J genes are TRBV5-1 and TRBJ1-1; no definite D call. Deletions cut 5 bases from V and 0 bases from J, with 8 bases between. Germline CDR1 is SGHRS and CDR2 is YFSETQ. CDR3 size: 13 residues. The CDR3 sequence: CASRPAVNTEAFF. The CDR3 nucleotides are TGCGCCAGCAGGCCGGCGGTGAACACTGAAGCTTTCTTT.

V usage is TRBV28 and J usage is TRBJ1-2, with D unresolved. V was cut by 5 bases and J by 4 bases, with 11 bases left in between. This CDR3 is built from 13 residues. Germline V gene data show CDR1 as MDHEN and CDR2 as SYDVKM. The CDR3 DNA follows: TGTGCCAGCAGTCCCCCCAGCGGCTATGGCTACACCTTC. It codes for CASSPPSGYGYTF.

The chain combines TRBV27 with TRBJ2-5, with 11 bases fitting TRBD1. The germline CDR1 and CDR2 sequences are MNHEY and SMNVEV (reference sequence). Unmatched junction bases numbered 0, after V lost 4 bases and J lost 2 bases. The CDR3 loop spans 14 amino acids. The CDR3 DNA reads TGTGCCAGCAGTTGGGACAGGGGGCAAGAGACCCAGTACTTC. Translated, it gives CASSWDRGQETQYF.

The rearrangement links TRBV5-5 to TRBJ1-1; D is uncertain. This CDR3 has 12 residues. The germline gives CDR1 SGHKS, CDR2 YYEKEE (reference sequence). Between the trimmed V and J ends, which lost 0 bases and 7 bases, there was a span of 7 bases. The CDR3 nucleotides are TGTGCCAGCAGCTTGGCTTACGGTGAAGCTTTCTTT. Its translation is CASSLAYGEAFF.

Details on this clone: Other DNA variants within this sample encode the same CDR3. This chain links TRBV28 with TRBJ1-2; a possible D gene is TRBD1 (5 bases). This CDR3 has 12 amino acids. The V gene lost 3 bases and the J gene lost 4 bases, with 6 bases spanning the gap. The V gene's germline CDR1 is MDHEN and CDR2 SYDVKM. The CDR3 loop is CASSFRGYGYTF. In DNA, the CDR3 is TGTGCCAGCAGTTTTAGGGGCTATGGCTACACCTTC.

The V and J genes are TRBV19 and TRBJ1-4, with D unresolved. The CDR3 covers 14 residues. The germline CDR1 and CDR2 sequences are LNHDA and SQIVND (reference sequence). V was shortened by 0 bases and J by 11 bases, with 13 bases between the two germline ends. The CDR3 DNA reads TGTGCCAGTAGTATAGAGCGGAGTCTTGACAAACTGTTTTTT. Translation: CASSIERSLDKLFF.

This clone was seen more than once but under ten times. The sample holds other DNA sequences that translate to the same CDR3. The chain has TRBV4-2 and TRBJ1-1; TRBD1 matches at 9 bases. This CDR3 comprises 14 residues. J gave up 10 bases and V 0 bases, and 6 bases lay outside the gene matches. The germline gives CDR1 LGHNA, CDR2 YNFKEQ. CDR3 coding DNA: TGTGCCAGCAGCCAAGATTCGGGACAGGGCGGAGCTTTCTTT. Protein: CASSQDSGQGGAFF.

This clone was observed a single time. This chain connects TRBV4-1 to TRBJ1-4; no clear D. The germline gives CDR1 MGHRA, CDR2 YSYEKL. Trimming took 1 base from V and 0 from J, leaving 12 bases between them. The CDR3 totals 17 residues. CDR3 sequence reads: CASSQGSDLPTNEKLFF. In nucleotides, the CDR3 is TGCGCCAGCAGCCAAGGTTCAGATTTACCAACTAATGAAAAACTGTTTTTT.